This T cell receptor (beta chain) is from a study of hypomethylating agent response in myelodysplastic syndrome. On the study more broadly: The most frequent mutation was TET2, in about 45% of the 11 patients.

Clones were read by immunoSEQ multiplex PCR, and TCRdb kept only the in-frame ones, dropping some. The table includes roughly 3,500 clones, almost 85% detected once. Deletions cut 3 bases from V and 7 bases from J, with 10 bases between. Germline loops: CDR1 MDHEN, CDR2 SYDVKM. The CDR3 is 13 residues long. T-cell subsets were not sorted; bulk bone marrow was analyzed. The gene calls are TRBV28 and TRBJ2-1; D is ambiguous. This TCR was sampled from a human donor with myelodysplastic syndrome. The specimen comprised bone marrow, sampled before or after starting hypomethylating agent treatment for myelodysplastic syndrome (not recorded which). The CDR3 bases are TGTGCCAGCAGTTTTAGGGCCAGGAATGAGCAGTTCTTC. Protein product: CASSFRARNEQFF.